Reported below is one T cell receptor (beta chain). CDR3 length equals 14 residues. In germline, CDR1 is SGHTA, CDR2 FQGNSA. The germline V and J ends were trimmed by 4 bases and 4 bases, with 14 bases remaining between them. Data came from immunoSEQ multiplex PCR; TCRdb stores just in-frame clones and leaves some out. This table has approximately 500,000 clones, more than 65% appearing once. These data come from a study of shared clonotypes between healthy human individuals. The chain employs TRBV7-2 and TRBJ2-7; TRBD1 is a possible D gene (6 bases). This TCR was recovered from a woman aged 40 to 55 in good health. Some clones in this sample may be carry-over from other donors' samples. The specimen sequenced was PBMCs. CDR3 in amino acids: CASSSGWGQYEQYF. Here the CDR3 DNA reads TGTGCCAGCAGCTCCGGATGGGGGCAGTACGAGCAGTACTTC.